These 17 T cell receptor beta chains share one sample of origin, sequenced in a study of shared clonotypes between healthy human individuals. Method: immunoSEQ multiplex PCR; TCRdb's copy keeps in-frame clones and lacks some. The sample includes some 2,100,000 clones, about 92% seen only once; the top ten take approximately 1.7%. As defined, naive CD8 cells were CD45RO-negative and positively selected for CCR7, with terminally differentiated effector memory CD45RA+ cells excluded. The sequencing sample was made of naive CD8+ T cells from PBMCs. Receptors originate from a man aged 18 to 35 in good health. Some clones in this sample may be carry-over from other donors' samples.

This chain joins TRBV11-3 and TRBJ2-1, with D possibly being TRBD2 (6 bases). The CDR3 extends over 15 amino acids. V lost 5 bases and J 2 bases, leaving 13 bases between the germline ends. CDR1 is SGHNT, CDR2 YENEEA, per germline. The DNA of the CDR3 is TGTGCCAGCAGCCCTCCTCTAGCGCCCTACAATGAGCAGTTCTTC. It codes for CASSPPLAPYNEQFF.

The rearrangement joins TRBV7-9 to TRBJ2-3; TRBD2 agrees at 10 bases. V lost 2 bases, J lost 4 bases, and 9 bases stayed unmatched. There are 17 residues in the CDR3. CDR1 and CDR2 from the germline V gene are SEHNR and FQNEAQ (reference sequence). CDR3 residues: CASSLSVASGRADTQYF. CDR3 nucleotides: TGTGCCAGCAGCTTAAGCGTGGCTAGCGGGAGAGCAGATACGCAGTATTTT. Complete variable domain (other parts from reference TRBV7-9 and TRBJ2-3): DTGVSQNPRHKITKRGQNVTFRCDPISEHNRLYWYRQTLGQGPEFLTYFQNEAQLEKSRLLSDRFSAERPKGSFSTLEIQRTEQGDSAMYLCASSLSVASGRADTQYFGPGTRLTVL.

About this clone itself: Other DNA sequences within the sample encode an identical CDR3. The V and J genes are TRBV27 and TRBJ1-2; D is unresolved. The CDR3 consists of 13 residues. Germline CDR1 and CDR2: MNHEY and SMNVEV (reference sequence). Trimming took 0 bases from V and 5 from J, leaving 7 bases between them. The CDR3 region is CASSLSPGYGYTF. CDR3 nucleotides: TGTGCCAGCAGTTTATCCCCGGGATATGGCTACACCTTC.

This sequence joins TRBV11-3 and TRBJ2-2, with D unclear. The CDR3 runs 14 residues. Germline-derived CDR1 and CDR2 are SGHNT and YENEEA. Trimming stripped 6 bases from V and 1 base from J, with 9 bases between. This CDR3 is CASSSGENTGELFF. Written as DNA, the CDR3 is TGTGCCAGCAGTTCTGGAGAGAACACCGGGGAGCTGTTTTTT.

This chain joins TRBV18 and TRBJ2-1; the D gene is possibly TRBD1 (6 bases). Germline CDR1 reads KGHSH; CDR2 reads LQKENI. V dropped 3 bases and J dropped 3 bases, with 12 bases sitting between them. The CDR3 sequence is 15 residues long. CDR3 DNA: TGTGCCAGCTCACCCTACAGGGCAGACTACAATGAGCAGTTCTTC. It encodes CASSPYRADYNEQFF.

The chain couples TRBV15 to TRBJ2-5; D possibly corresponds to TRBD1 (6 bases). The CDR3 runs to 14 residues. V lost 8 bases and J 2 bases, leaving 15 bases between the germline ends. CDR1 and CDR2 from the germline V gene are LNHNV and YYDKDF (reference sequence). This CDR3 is CATEPGHQQETQYF. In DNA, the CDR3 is TGTGCCACCGAACCGGGACACCAGCAAGAGACCCAGTACTTC.

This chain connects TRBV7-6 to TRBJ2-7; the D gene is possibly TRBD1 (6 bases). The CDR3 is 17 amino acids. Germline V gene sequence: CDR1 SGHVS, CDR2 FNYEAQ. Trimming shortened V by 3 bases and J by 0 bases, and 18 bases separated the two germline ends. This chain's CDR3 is CASSLGVGQGISYEQYF. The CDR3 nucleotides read TGTGCCAGCAGCTTGGGGGTGGGGCAGGGGATCTCCTACGAGCAGTACTTC.

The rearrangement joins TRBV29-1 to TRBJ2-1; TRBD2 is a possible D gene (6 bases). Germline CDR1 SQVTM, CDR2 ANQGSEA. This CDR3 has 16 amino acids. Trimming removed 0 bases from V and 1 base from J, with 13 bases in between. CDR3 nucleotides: TGCAGCGTTGAAGACGTAGGCGGGACTTCCTACAATGAGCAGTTCTTC. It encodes CSVEDVGGTSYNEQFF.

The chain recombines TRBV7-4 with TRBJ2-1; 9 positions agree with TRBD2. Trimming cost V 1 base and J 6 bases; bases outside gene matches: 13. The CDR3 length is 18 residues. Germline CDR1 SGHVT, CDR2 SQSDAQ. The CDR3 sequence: CASSLDDWREGLCNEQFF. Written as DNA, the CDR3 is TGTGCCAGCAGCTTAGATGATTGGCGGGAGGGCCTGTGCAATGAGCAGTTCTTC.

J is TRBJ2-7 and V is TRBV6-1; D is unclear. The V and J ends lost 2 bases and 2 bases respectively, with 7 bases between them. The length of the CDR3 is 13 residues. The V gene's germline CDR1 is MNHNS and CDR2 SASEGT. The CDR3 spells CASSEFLPYEQYF. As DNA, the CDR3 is TGTGCCAGCAGTGAATTTCTTCCCTACGAGCAGTACTTC.

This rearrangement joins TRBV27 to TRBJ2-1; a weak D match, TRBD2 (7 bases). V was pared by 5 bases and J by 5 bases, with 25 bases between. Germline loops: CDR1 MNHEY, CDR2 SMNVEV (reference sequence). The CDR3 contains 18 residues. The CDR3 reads CASSLSLAEIGGHNEQFF. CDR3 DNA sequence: TGTGCCAGCAGTCTGAGTCTAGCTGAGATCGGGGGGCACAATGAGCAGTTCTTC.

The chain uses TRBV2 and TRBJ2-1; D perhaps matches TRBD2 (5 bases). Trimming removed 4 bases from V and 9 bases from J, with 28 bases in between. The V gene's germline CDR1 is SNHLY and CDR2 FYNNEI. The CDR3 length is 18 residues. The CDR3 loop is CASSAKLLAESTPGEQFF. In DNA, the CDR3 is TGTGCCAGCAGTGCGAAACTCCTAGCCGAATCTACTCCTGGTGAGCAGTTCTTC.

CDR3 coding DNA: TGTGCCAGTAGTCTTGTTAGGACAGAAAACACCGGGGAGCTGTTTTTT. This sequence encodes CASSLVRTENTGELFF. The chain employs TRBV19 and TRBJ2-2, with D maybe TRBD1 (6 bases). The CDR3 length is 16 residues. The germline gives CDR1 LNHDA, CDR2 SQIVND (reference sequence). The V end lost 5 bases, the J end lost 2 bases, and 15 bases lay between the germline ends.

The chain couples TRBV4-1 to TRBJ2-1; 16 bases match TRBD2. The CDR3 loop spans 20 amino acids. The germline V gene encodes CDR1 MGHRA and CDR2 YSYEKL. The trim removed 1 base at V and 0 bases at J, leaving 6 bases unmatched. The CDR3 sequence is CASSQVPGLAGGSSYNEQFF. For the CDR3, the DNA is TGCGCCAGCAGCCAAGTTCCGGGACTAGCGGGAGGGAGCTCCTACAATGAGCAGTTCTTC.

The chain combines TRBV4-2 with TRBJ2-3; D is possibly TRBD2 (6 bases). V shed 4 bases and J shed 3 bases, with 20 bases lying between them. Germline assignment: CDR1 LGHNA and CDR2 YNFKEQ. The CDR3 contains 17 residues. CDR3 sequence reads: CASSLKRIAEITDTQYF. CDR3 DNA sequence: TGTGCCAGCAGCCTCAAGAGGATAGCGGAAATTACAGATACGCAGTATTTT.

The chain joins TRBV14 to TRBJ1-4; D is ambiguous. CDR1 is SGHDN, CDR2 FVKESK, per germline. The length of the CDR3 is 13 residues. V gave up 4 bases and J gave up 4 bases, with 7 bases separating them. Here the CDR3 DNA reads TGTGCCAGCAGCCCCCAGAGTAATGAAAAACTGTTTTTT. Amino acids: CASSPQSNEKLFF.

Here the CDR3 DNA reads TGTGCCACCAGCAGCGCCACACGCATCGGGGGACATCGCCTCTCTGGGGCCAACGTCCTGACTTTC. It yields the protein CATSSATRIGGHRLSGANVLTF. The chain links TRBV15 to TRBJ2-6; the D call may be TRBD1 or TRBD2 (6 bases each). CDR3 length: 22 residues. From germline, CDR1 is LNHNV and CDR2 YYDKDF (reference sequence). Between the trimmed V and J ends, which lost 3 bases and 0 bases, there was a span of 27 bases.